Listed here are 17 T cell receptor beta chains from one sample, sequenced in a study of blood T cell repertoires in COVID-19. The repertoire was sequenced with immunoSEQ multiplex PCR; TCRdb's copy has only in-frame clones and lacks some. This sample yields 300,000 or so clones, of which about 93% are seen a single time; 1.1% belongs to the top ten. The sample consisted of PBMCs or T cells enriched from blood (not recorded which). All receptors derive from a young woman who had recovered from COVID-19.

The rearrangement uses TRBV19 and TRBJ1-2; 9 nucleotides line up with TRBD1. The CDR3 is made up of 15 amino acids. Looked up from germline, CDR1 is LNHDA and CDR2 is SQIVND (reference sequence). Trimming removed 5 bases from V and 4 bases from J; junction bases left unmatched: 8. The CDR3 reads CASSPPGTGSYGYTF. The CDR3 coding sequence is TGTGCCAGTAGTCCTCCCGGGACAGGGTCCTATGGCTACACCTTC.

The V and J genes are TRBV18 and TRBJ1-4; 8 bases agree with TRBD1. The CDR3 is made up of 13 amino acids. Germline V gene lookup returns CDR1 KGHSH and CDR2 LQKENI. The junction had 5 bases not matched to a gene; V was cut back by 6 bases and J by 8 bases. The CDR3: CASSLDRVEKLFF. The CDR3 DNA sequence: TGTGCCAGCTCTCTGGACAGGGTCGAAAAACTGTTTTTT.

The chain carries TRBV5-4 and TRBJ1-1; weak D call: TRBD1 (5 bases). Germline V gives CDR1 SGHNT, CDR2 YYREEE (reference sequence). Trimming took 4 bases from V and 3 from J, leaving 22 bases between them. The CDR3 extends over 17 amino acids. The CDR3 reads CASSPQGGSGIYTEAFF. DNA for the CDR3: TGTGCCAGCAGCCCGCAGGGAGGGAGTGGAATCTACACTGAAGCTTTCTTT. Full variable domain (rest looked up from reference TRBV5-4 and TRBJ1-1): ETGVTQSPTHLIKTRGQQVTLRCSSQSGHNTVSWYQQALGQGPQFIFQYYREEENGRGNFPPRFSGLQFPNYSSELNVNALELDDSALYLCASSPQGGSGIYTEAFFGQGTRLTVV.

CDR3: CAIRDSGRGIETQYF. The CDR3 DNA reads as TGTGCCATCAGAGATAGCGGGAGGGGAATAGAGACCCAGTACTTC. The rearrangement joins TRBV10-3 to TRBJ2-5; 11 bases are shared with TRBD2. This CDR3 has 15 residues. With V trimmed by 6 bases and J by 4 bases, 7 bases remained unmatched. From germline, CDR1 is ENHRY and CDR2 SYGVKD.

The V and J genes are TRBV21-1 and TRBJ1-5; TRBD1 was called by the table and not checked on the DNA. TRBV21-1 is recorded as a pseudogene. The CDR3 covers 16 residues. The CDR3 DNA sequence: TGTGCCAGCAGTAAACAGGGGGCGGAGTCCGGACAGCCCCAGCATTTT. It specifies CASSKQGAESGQPQHF.

This sequence joins TRBV3-1 (or the pseudogene TRBV3-2) and TRBJ1-1, with D possibly TRBD1 on 5 matching bases. Trimming took off 1 base at V and 6 bases at J, with 9 bases between the two ends. The CDR3 is 13 amino acids. The germline V gene encodes CDR1 LGHDT and CDR2 YNNKEL (reference sequence). CDR3 bases: TGTGCCAGCAGCCAAGCTAGGGGCGCTGAAGCTTTCTTT. Translating it yields CASSQARGAEAFF.

V is TRBV7-6 and J is TRBJ2-7; tentative D call: TRBD1 (6 bases). V was trimmed by 1 base and J by 6 bases, leaving 16 bases between them. Germline values: CDR1 SGHVS, CDR2 FNYEAQ. CDR3 size: 15 residues. For the CDR3, the DNA is TGTGCCAGCAGCTTAGGAGGGACAATAAGGGCCGAGCAGTACTTC. Protein: CASSLGGTIRAEQYF.

The chain couples TRBV7-6 to TRBJ1-6; D ambiguous. V gave up 5 bases and J gave up 7 bases, with 9 bases separating them. The CDR3 runs to 13 residues. From germline, CDR1 is SGHVS and CDR2 FNYEAQ. The CDR3 loop reads CASSEGFNSPLHF. The CDR3 nucleotides are TGTGCCAGCAGCGAGGGTTTCAATTCACCCCTCCACTTT.

CDR3: CTSSRRLAGVSTDTQYF. The DNA for the CDR3 is TGCACCAGCAGCCGCCGACTAGCGGGGGTTAGCACAGATACGCAGTATTTT. The chain couples TRBV1 to TRBJ2-3; the table calls TRBD2, which could not be checked here. TRBV1 is a documented pseudogene. The CDR3 is 17 amino acids.

Turning to this clone: At the DNA level, this CDR3 is encoded by other sequences in the same sample as well. J is TRBJ1-2 and V is TRBV5-1; TRBD1 matches at 9 bases. This CDR3 contains 13 residues. V trimming: 5 bases; J trimming: 3 bases; junction bases outside the gene matches: 2. The V gene's germline CDR1 is SGHRS and CDR2 YFSETQ. The CDR3 region is CASSWDRDYGYTF. The CDR3 DNA reads as TGCGCCAGCAGTTGGGACAGGGACTATGGCTACACCTTC.

This clone appeared a single time. The V call is TRBV10-3, the J call TRBJ2-5; 10 bases align to TRBD1. The CDR3 is made up of 13 amino acids. The V and J ends lost 10 bases and 2 bases, in that order; junction bases with no gene match: 4. Germline V gene lookup returns CDR1 ENHRY and CDR2 SYGVKD. Here the CDR3 DNA reads TGTGCCACCGTGGACAGGGGGCAAGAGACCCAGTACTTC. This translates into CATVDRGQETQYF.

The V gene is TRBV10-3, the J gene TRBJ1-4; 7 nucleotides line up with TRBD1. Germline V lookup: CDR1 ENHRY, CDR2 SYGVKD. This CDR3 is 14 amino acids long. Germline trimming cut 3 bases from V and 6 bases from J; bases unmatched to any gene: 4. CDR3 coding DNA: TGTGCCATCAGTGAAGGGGGCGAGGATGAAAAACTGTTTTTT. Residues: CAISEGGEDEKLFF.

This chain joins TRBV19 and TRBJ2-1; the match to TRBD2 covers 10 bases. Germline values: CDR1 LNHDA, CDR2 SQIVND (reference sequence). This CDR3 comprises 15 residues. V lost 3 bases to trimming and J lost 8 bases; unmatched junction nucleotides: 7. Here the CDR3 reads CASSITLAGGYEQFF. The CDR3 DNA reads as TGTGCCAGTAGTATTACGTTAGCGGGAGGTTATGAGCAGTTCTTC.

This clone was observed a single time. The chain carries TRBV4-3 and TRBJ2-1; D possibly corresponds to TRBD2 (6 bases). The CDR3 length is 16 residues. The V gene lost 4 bases and the J gene lost 5 bases, with 18 bases spanning the gap. Germline V lookup: CDR1 LGHNA, CDR2 YSLEER. CDR3 coding DNA: TGCGCCAGCAGCCCTACCTCGGCGGGAAGAAACAATGAGCAGTTCTTC. Its translation is CASSPTSAGRNNEQFF.

V gene TRBV30 combines with J gene TRBJ2-1; no definite D call. Germline assignment: CDR1 GTSNPN and CDR2 SVGIG (reference sequence). The CDR3 spans 13 residues. V lost 0 bases and J 8 bases, leaving 11 bases between the germline ends. The CDR3: CAWSVLNGYEQFF. The CDR3 DNA reads as TGTGCCTGGAGTGTACTTAACGGTTATGAGCAGTTCTTC.

The rearrangement uses TRBV4-3 and TRBJ2-1, with TRBD1 as a possible D gene (6 bases). The CDR3 sequence is 14 residues long. Between the trimmed V and J ends, which lost 0 bases and 9 bases, there was a span of 12 bases. Looked up from germline, CDR1 is LGHNA and CDR2 is YSLEER. This CDR3 reads CASSQERGLGEQFF. The CDR3 bases are TGCGCCAGCAGCCAAGAGAGGGGGTTGGGTGAGCAGTTCTTC.

The chain employs TRBV7-3 and TRBJ2-5; D is uncertain. There are 11 residues in the CDR3. V was pared by 5 bases and J by 4 bases, with 5 bases between. The germline CDR1 and CDR2 sequences are SGHTA and FQGTGA. The chain's CDR3 is CASSTGETQYF. DNA of the CDR3: TGTGCCAGCAGCACCGGAGAGACCCAGTACTTC. Full variable domain (outside the CDR3, taken from reference TRBV7-3 and TRBJ2-5): GAGVSQTPSNKVTEKGKYVELRCDPISGHTALYWYRQSLGQGPEFLIYFQGTGAADDSGLPNDRFFAVRPEGSVSTLKIQRTERGDSAVYLCASSTGETQYFGPGTRLLVL.